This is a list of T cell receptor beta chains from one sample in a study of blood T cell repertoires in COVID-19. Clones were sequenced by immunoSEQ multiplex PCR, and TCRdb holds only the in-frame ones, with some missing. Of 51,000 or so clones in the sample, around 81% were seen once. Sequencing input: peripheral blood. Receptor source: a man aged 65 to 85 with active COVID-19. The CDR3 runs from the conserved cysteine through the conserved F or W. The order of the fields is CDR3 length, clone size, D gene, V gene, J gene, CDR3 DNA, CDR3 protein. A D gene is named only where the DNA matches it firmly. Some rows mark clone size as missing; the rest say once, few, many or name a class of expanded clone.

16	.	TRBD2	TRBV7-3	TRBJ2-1	TGTGCCAGCAGCCCAATTAGCGGGGGGGAGCCCAATGAGCAGTTCTTC	CASSPISGGEPNEQFF
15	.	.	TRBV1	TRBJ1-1	TGCACCAGCAGCCCTGACGGCGGTGTTTACACTGAAGCTTTCTTT	CTSSPDGGVYTEAFF
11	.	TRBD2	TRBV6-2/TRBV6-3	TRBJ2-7	TGTGCCAGCAGTTCGGGAGGGGCGCAGTACTTC	CASSSGGAQYF
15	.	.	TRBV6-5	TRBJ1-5	TGTGCCAGCAGGACTTTGGGGACTGCCCATCAGCCCCAGCATTTT	CASRTLGTAHQPQHF
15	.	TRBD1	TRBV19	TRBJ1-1	TGTGCCAGTAGTGCACACAGGGGGCAGAACACTGAAGCTTTCTTT	CASSAHRGQNTEAFF
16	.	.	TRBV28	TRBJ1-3	TGTGCCAGCAGCCAAGGGTCGACAGACTCTGGAAACACCATATATTTT	CASSQGSTDSGNTIYF
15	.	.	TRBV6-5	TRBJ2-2	TGTGCCAGCAGTACCGAGTTAGGGAGCACCGGGGAGCTGTTTTTT	CASSTELGSTGELFF
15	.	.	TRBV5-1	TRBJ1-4	TGCGCCAGCAGGTTGGACGCGTCAACTAATGAAAAACTGTTTTTT	CASRLDASTNEKLFF
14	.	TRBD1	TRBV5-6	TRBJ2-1	TGTGCCAGCATCAGACAGGGTTCACTCAATGAGCAGTTCTTC	CASIRQGSLNEQFF
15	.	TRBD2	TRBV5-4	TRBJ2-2	TGTGCCAGCAGCTTGGAAGGGAGGGACACCGGGGAGCTGTTTTTT	CASSLEGRDTGELFF
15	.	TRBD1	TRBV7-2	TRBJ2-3	TGTGCCAGCAGCCCCCGACAGGGTTTCACAGATACGCAGTATTTT	CASSPRQGFTDTQYF
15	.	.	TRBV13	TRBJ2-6	TGTGCCAGCAGCCGTTCTGTCTCTGGGGCCAACGTCCTGACTTTC	CASSRSVSGANVLTF
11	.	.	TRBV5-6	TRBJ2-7	TGTGCCAGCAGCAGGACTGGGGAGCAGTACTTC	CASSRTGEQYF
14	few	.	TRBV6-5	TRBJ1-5	TGTGCCAGCAGCCCGACAGATCCTATCCTGCCCCAGCATTTT	CASSPTDPILPQHF
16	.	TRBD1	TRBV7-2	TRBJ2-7	TGTGCCAGCAGCAATTCCCGGACAGGGGGTTTCTACGAGCAGTACTTC	CASSNSRTGGFYEQYF
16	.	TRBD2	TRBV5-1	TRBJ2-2	TGCGCCAGCAGCTTGAGTACTAGCGGGGCTGGCGGGGAGCTGTTTTTT	CASSLSTSGAGGELFF
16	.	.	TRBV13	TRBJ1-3	TGTGCCAGCAGCTTAGGCCCCAGGGGCTCTGGAAACACCATATATTTT	CASSLGPRGSGNTIYF
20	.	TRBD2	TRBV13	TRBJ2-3	TGTGCCAGCAGCTTAAGGGGCGGACTCAGCAGCGGGATCCCCACAGATACGCAGTATTTT	CASSLRGGLSSGIPTDTQYF
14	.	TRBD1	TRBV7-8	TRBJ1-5	TGTGCCAGCAGCCTGGGACAGGGGTGGCAGCCCCAGCATTTT	CASSLGQGWQPQHF
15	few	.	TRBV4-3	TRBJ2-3	TGCGCCAGCAGCCAAGAGGCTCGGGTTGCAGATACGCAGTATTTT	CASSQEARVADTQYF
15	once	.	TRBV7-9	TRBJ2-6	TGTGCCAGCAGCTTTGGGGGGGCCGGGGCCAACGTCCTGACTTTC	CASSFGGAGANVLTF
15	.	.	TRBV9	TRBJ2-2	TGTGCCAGCAGCAGGGGCCGGACGGACACCGGGGAGCTGTTTTTT	CASSRGRTDTGELFF
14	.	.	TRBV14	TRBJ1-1	TGTGCCAGCTCCCGGGACATCTTTAACACTGAAGCTTTCTTT	CASSRDIFNTEAFF
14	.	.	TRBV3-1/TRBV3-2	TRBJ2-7	TGTGCCAGCAGCCAAGCCTACGCCGTCCACGAGCAGTACTTC	CASSQAYAVHEQYF
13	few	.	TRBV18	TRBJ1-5	TGTGCCAGCTCACTTACGCTAAATCAGCCCCAGCATTTT	CASSLTLNQPQHF
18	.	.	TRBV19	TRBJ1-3	TGTGCCAGTATGGGAGGGCAGGCTTTGGGAGCCTCTGGAAACACCATATATTTT	CASMGGQALGASGNTIYF
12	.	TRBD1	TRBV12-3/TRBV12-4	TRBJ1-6	TGTGCCAGCAGTTACAGGGGACAGGCCCTCCACTTT	CASSYRGQALHF
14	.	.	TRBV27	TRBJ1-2	TGTGCCAGCAGTTTAAGCGGACAGAACTATGGCTACACCTTC	CASSLSGQNYGYTF
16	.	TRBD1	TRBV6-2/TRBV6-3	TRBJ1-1	TGTGCCAGCAGTTACTACCGGGACAGGGTAAACACTGAAGCTTTCTTT	CASSYYRDRVNTEAFF
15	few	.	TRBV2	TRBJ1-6	TGTGCCACACAGGACAGAAGCTCCTATAATTCACCCCTCCACTTT	CATQDRSSYNSPLHF
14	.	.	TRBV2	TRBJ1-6	TGTGCCAGCAGCGCCGATGGGGGGAATTCACCCCTCCACTTT	CASSADGGNSPLHF
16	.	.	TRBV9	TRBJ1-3	TGTGCCAGCAGCGTAGACAGGCGGAACTCTGGAAACACCATATATTTT	CASSVDRRNSGNTIYF
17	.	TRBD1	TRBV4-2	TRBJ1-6	TGTGCCAGCAGCCAAGATTTGTCGGGACAGCTTAATTCACCCCTCCACTTT	CASSQDLSGQLNSPLHF
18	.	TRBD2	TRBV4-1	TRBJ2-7	TGCGCCAGCAGCCAAGGAGAGATAGGGCGGGGGGCCTCCTACGAGCAGTACTTC	CASSQGEIGRGASYEQYF
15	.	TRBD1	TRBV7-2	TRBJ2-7	TGTGCCAGCAGCTTGGGGGGACAGGGGGGTTCCGAGCAGTACTTC	CASSLGGQGGSEQYF